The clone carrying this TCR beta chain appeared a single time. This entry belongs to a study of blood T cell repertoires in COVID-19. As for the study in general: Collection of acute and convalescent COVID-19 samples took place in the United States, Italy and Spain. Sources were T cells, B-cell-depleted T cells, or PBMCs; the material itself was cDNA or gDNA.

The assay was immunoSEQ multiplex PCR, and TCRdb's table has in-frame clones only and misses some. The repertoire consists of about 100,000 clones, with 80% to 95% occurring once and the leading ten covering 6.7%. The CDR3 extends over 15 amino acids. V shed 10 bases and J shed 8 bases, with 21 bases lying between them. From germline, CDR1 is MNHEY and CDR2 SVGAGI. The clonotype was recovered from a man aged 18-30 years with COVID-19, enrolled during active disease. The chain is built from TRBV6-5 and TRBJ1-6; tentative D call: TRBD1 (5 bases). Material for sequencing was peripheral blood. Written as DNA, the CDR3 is TGTGCCATCCCAAGAAATGACAGCCCCCATTCACCCCTCCACTTT. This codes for CAIPRNDSPHSPLHF.